This TCR beta chain was identified in a study of beta chain features in type 1 diabetes. Study-level information: Patient and healthy donor groups were alike in age, gender and cell yields. The study, taken as a whole, reports: The influence of HLA type on TCRB rearrangement stayed undetermined. TCRB CDR3s were moderately but significantly shorter in Type 1 diabetes patients in all four CD4+ subsets.

The sample holds a few counts of this clone. Its antigen is not identified. This CDR3 region has 13 residues. Germline V gives CDR1 SGHVS, CDR2 FQNEAQ. V gave up 5 bases and J gave up 6 bases, with 14 bases separating them. Expressed TCRB transcripts were sequenced because the isolated RNA had all been reverse transcribed beforehand. Assay used: immunoSEQ multiplex PCR; TCRdb lists only in-frame clones, some missing. The data contain under 250,000 clones, roughly 14% of them seen just once; the ten biggest clones take up around 0.019%. This clonotype was obtained from a man aged 30-40 years with type 1 diabetes. The V and J genes are TRBV7-8 and TRBJ2-7; D call uncertain. What was sequenced was naive CD4+ T cells from blood. This CDR3 is CASSLPPRSEQYF. CDR3 nucleotide sequence: TGTGCCAGCAGCCTACCTCCCCGAAGCGAGCAGTACTTC.